This T cell receptor (beta chain) was observed in a study of T cells in Graves' hyperthyroidism and ophthalmopathy. CDR3 size: 14 residues. The ends lost 6 bases at V and 1 base at J; junction bases unmatched: 4. In germline, CDR1 is ENHRY, CDR2 SYGVKD. Disease duration under 2 months; hyperthyroidism patients were aged 18 to 65. The source of the PBMCs was less than 12 ml of fresh peripheral blood. RNA transcripts provided the source from which TCR beta CDR3 regions were amplified. TCR CDR3 regions were first amplified by RT-PCR with HTBI primers. TCRdb processed the multiplex PCR reads anew with MiXCR; each CDR3 protein has one entry. The table shows a few hundred thousand distinct CDR3 sequences, with 12% to 15% occurring only once.

The source of this sequence is a woman aged 18-29 years with Graves' hyperthyroidism. J is TRBJ1-2 and V is TRBV10-3, with 8 bases fitting TRBD1. The specimen sequenced was blood. CDR3 DNA sequence: TGTGCCATCAGGGCGGGACAGGTTAACTATGGCTACACCTTC. It is translated as CAIRAGQVNYGYTF.